This T cell receptor (beta chain) was obtained from a study of blood T cell repertoires in COVID-19. Overall study context: Samples came from the United States, Italy and Spain, spanning acute and convalescent COVID-19.

Trimming cost V 4 bases and J 7 bases, with 5 bases left between them. In germline, CDR1 is MDHEN, CDR2 SYDVKM. The CDR3 runs 12 residues. This clone was detected once. The repertoire was sequenced with immunoSEQ multiplex PCR; TCRdb's copy has only in-frame clones and lacks some. The sample has 250,000 to 350,000 clones, about 91% seen once. Sequences were obtained from peripheral blood. The TCR comes from a woman in her twenties or thirties who had recovered from COVID-19. The genes are TRBV28 and TRBJ1-6, with D unclear. The DNA of the CDR3 is TGTGCCAGCAGTTCTCGGAATTCACCCCTCCACTTT. Translation gives CASSSRNSPLHF.